The rows below give T cell receptor beta chains drawn from one sample of a study of cytomegalovirus exposure and HLA in healthy donors. Sequenced by immunoSEQ multiplex PCR; TCRdb stores in-frame clones only, minus some. Among some 220,000 clones listed, around 89% were seen once. Sequencing input: PBMCs. These receptors were taken from a woman under 30 in good health and CMV-seronegative. Each CDR3 is given with its conserved first and last residue. Fields, in order: clone size, J gene, V gene, D gene, CDR3 DNA, CDR3 protein. D genes are given only for firm matches. The size field is filled for only some rows; it gives once, few, many or a size class.

>NA|TRBJ2-1|TRBV9|NA
TGTGCCAGCAGCGTAGACGGGGGATGGGATGAGCAGTTCTTC
CASSVDGGWDEQFF
>NA|TRBJ1-2|TRBV11-2|NA
TGTGCCAGCAGCTTAGACGGGACACCTTTCAGCTATGGCTACACCTTC
CASSLDGTPFSYGYTF
>NA|TRBJ2-3|TRBV18|TRBD2
TGTGCCAGCTCACCTAGCGGGGGGCGCGATACGCAGTATTTT
CASSPSGGRDTQYF
>NA|TRBJ2-7|TRBV4-2|TRBD2
TGTGCCAGCAGCCAAGATCTGCGGGAGGGGTCCCCCGAGCAGTACTTC
CASSQDLREGSPEQYF
>NA|TRBJ2-5|TRBV2|TRBD2
TGTGCCAGCAGGCTGACAGCGGGGGGCAGAGAGACCCAGTACTTC
CASRLTAGGRETQYF
>NA|TRBJ2-1|TRBV2|NA
TGTGCCAGCTTGACCCTGCGGTACTCCTACAATGAGCAGTTCTTC
CASLTLRYSYNEQFF
>NA|TRBJ1-3|TRBV7-9|NA
TGTGCCAGCAGCTTAGAGGCCCCGAGGAACACCATATATTTT
CASSLEAPRNTIYF
>once|TRBJ2-7|TRBV7-2|TRBD2
TGTGCCAGCAGCTTACCCCAGGGCGGGAGGCCCTACGAGCAGTACTTC
CASSLPQGGRPYEQYF
>NA|TRBJ2-1|TRBV5-8|NA
TGTGCCAGCAGCTCCCAGTACAATGAGCAGTTCTTC
CASSSQYNEQFF
>NA|TRBJ1-4|TRBV29-1|NA
TGCAGCGCCCAAGGGGGATCTAATGAAAAACTGTTTTTT
CSAQGGSNEKLFF
>NA|TRBJ1-2|TRBV18|NA
TGTGCCAGCTCACCACTTGCGGCAGGGGACTATGGCTACACCTTC
CASSPLAAGDYGYTF
>NA|TRBJ1-1|TRBV5-4|NA
TGTGCCAGCAGCTCGTTGGAGAGCACTGAAGCTTTCTTT
CASSSLESTEAFF
>NA|TRBJ1-2|TRBV18|TRBD1
TGTGCCAGCTCACCTCCTAATACAAGGACAGGGTCGAACTATGGCTACACCTTC
CASSPPNTRTGSNYGYTF
>NA|TRBJ2-5|TRBV11-2|NA
TGTGCCAGCAGCCGAGGGACCTACAGGGATCCGCTAGAGACCCAGTACTTC
CASSRGTYRDPLETQYF
>NA|TRBJ2-7|TRBV6-5|NA
TGTGCCAGCAGTTACTCCTTGGGTGCTAGCGCCTACGAGCAGTACTTC
CASSYSLGASAYEQYF
>NA|TRBJ2-1|TRBV10-3|TRBD2
TGTGCCATAAAGCGGGAGGTCTTTTCCTACAATGAGCAGTTCTTC
CAIKREVFSYNEQFF
>NA|TRBJ2-7|TRBV20-1|TRBD1
TGCAGTGCTGGGACAGCCTACGAGCAGTACTTC
CSAGTAYEQYF
>NA|TRBJ2-1|TRBV7-2|TRBD2
TGTGCCAGCAGCTTAATAGCGGGAGCTTACAATGAGCAGTTCTTC
CASSLIAGAYNEQFF
>NA|TRBJ2-7|TRBV5-4|NA
TGTGCCAGCAGCTTGGCTCAGGGAGGAGAGCAGTACTTC
CASSLAQGGEQYF
>NA|TRBJ2-1|TRBV7-9|NA
TGTTCCAGCAGCTTCCCGGGGGGCTTTACGAGCTCCTACAATGAGCAGTTCTTC
CSSSFPGGFTSSYNEQFF
>NA|TRBJ1-3|TRBV9|NA
TGTGCCAGCAGCGCTTACAGGGCTCTTTCTGGAAACACCATATATTTT
CASSAYRALSGNTIYF
>once|TRBJ1-2|TRBV2|NA
TGTGCCAGCAGTGAAGTGTCGTTTGGGGGCCACTTTCTGGGTGGCTACACCTTC
CASSEVSFGGHFLGGYTF
>NA|TRBJ1-4|TRBV7-9|NA
TGTGCCAGCAACAGGTTAGGCGAAAAACTGTTTTTT
CASNRLGEKLFF
>NA|TRBJ1-5|TRBV30|NA
TGTGCCTGGAGTGTCGCGGGGGGTAGCAATCAGCCCCAGCATTTT
CAWSVAGGSNQPQHF
>NA|TRBJ2-7|TRBV28|NA
TGTGCCAGCTCCATCGGGTTGGGGCAGTACTTC
CASSIGLGQYF
>NA|TRBJ1-2|TRBV18|NA
TGTGCCAGCTCACGTAGCCGAGGTGGGGCGGAGGGCTACACCTTC
CASSRSRGGAEGYTF
>NA|TRBJ2-7|TRBV5-1|TRBD2
TGCGCCAGCAGCTTGGTTAGCGGGAGCTCCTACGAGCAGTACTTC
CASSLVSGSSYEQYF
>NA|TRBJ2-3|TRBV10-3|TRBD2
TGTGCCGTCAGAAGTGGCGGGAGAATAGATACGCAGTATTTT
CAVRSGGRIDTQYF
>NA|TRBJ2-1|TRBV11-2|TRBD2
TGTGCCAGCAGCCCACCACTAGCGGGGATCTACAATGAGCAGTTCTTC
CASSPPLAGIYNEQFF
>NA|TRBJ2-2|TRBV11-3|TRBD2
TGTGCCAGCAGCAAAGGACTAGCGGGAGGGGGCACCGGGGAGCTGTTTTTT
CASSKGLAGGGTGELFF
>NA|TRBJ2-7|TRBV13|NA
TGTGCCAGCAGCTTTAATGCGGTGTGGGAGTCATCTACGAGCGAGCAGTACTTC
CASSFNAVWESSTSEQYF
>few|TRBJ1-5|TRBV6-1|NA
TGTGCCAGCAGCACCCAGGGTGATCAGCCCCAGCATTTT
CASSTQGDQPQHF
>NA|TRBJ2-7|TRBV7-9|TRBD2
TGTTCCAGCAGCTCCCCCTTCTTAGCTAGCGGGGGCCGATACGAGCAGTACTTC
CSSSSPFLASGGRYEQYF
>NA|TRBJ2-1|TRBV2|NA
TGTGCCAGCATTCCCAGCGCTTATAGCTCCTACAATGAGCAGTTCTTC
CASIPSAYSSYNEQFF
>few|TRBJ1-2|TRBV15|TRBD1
TGTGCCACCAGCAGACCCCCCTCAGGGGGCAACTATGGCTACACCTTC
CATSRPPSGGNYGYTF
>NA|TRBJ1-2|TRBV21-1|NA
TGTGCCAGCAGCAGGGCAGGAACGACAGAAGGCTACACCTTC
CASSRAGTTEGYTF
>NA|TRBJ1-1|TRBV10-3|NA
TGTGCCATCAGTGCTAGGGGGATAGGGACTGAAGCTTTCTTT
CAISARGIGTEAFF
>NA|TRBJ2-3|TRBV9|TRBD2
TGTGCCAGCAGCGTAGGTATCGGGGGGGCGGCGACAGATACGCAGTATTTT
CASSVGIGGAATDTQYF
>NA|TRBJ1-2|TRBV19|TRBD1
TGTGCCAGTAGTATATCCGGGACAGGGGACTATGGCTACACCTTC
CASSISGTGDYGYTF
>once|TRBJ2-5|TRBV5-1|TRBD1
TGCGCCAGCAGCTTATATCAGGGGGCCCAAGAGACCCAGTACTTC
CASSLYQGAQETQYF